This T cell receptor (beta chain) was recorded in a study of regulatory T cells in long-lasting Graves disease (dated by TCRdb to the early 2020s). Regarding the study in general: Patients with newly diagnosed Graves' disease had been on antithyroid drugs for under 3 months. A total of 33 samples underwent TCR sequencing: some 13 from persistent and 20 from newly diagnosed Graves' disease patients. This study used TCR sequencing and RNA sequencing of peripheral blood to compare persistent Graves' disease patients against newly diagnosed Graves' disease patients. The study took place in China and was registered as a clinical trial. The investigation overall reported the following: Persistent disease showed preferential use of TRBV28, TRBJ1-2 and TRBJ2-5, whereas newly diagnosed disease favored TRBV20-1 and TRBJ2-1. Sequencing and analysis were limited to the TCR beta chain. Persistent patients shared more public clonotypes among themselves (fewer than 3,000) than newly diagnosed patients did (roughly 910). The study examined only peripheral blood because the primary lesion, thyroid tissue, could not be accessed. Compared with newly diagnosed patients, patients with persistent Graves' disease had lower TCR Shannon entropy and fewer highly expanded clones, which suggests clonal expansion. As a limitation, the authors acknowledged that the small sample size may reduce accuracy.

This clonotype showed up many times. The antigen it recognizes is unknown. No per-base quality is available; no much larger clone lies one base away. The time point label corresponds to: newly diagnosed GD, antithyroid drugs for less than 3 months. For both TCR sequencing and RNA sequencing, RNA was extracted from PBMCs using TRIzol. The diagnosis of Graves' disease followed American Thyroid Association guidelines. Patients were recruited from an endocrinology department in Xi'an, China. From each patient, 7.5 to 9.5 milliliters of peripheral blood was collected into an EDTA anticoagulant tube. Ficoll Paque Plus density gradient separation was used to isolate PBMCs, and no further T cell sorting was performed. An Agilent 2100 Bioanalyzer and agarose gel were used to check RNA quality, while a NanoDrop 2000 measured RNA concentration. Libraries were made using multiplex PCR. The run used an Illumina HiSeq 4000. To build TCR beta libraries, CDR3 regions were amplified by Arm-PCR using iRepertoire HTBI primers. PCR products were gel purified before sequencing. Processing in the source paper ran as follows. Gene usage analysis of CDR3 amino acid clonotypes used the 60 to 80 TRBV and about 13 TRBJ segments found across samples. COPE and FqMerger were used to merge filtered high-quality paired reads into contigs. BLAST was used to align contigs to the IMGT TRBV, TRBD and TRBJ reference genes, and CDR3 was defined following IMGT. Any clonotype with a frequency above 0.1% was classified as a highly expanded clone. Repertoire diversity was measured by Shannon entropy, and V-J evenness by the Gini coefficient. Public clonotypes were defined as clonotypes shared by more than one individual. TCRdb itself trimmed the public reads at Q25 with fastp, ran MiXCR and retained productive beta chains. Duplicate CDR3 protein sequences are folded into a single record with the most common DNA and genes. What appears here as the V and J calls and clone size reflects TCRdb's work, not the paper's. The sample table contains roughly 500,000 distinct CDR3 sequences; only one count was recorded for 13% of them. Under 10% of the sample is held by the ten biggest clonotypes.

Trimming takes 1 base from V and 9 bases from J, and the germline ends sit 8 bases apart. From the cysteine through the phenylalanine, the CDR3 covers 12 amino acids. Solely the CDR3 DNA is kept, with 36 bases framed from the first base. The germline V gene (reference sequence) gives CDR1 as LGHDT and CDR2 as YNNKEL. The data were also submitted as part of a second study, on T cells in Graves' hyperthyroidism and ophthalmopathy. As the second publication notes: Stable Graves' hyperthyroidism was defined as the absence of progression to ophthalmopathy over 18 months of follow-up. The hyperthyroidism patients were between 18 and 65 years old and newly diagnosed, with a disease duration of less than 2 months. The study excluded patients with uncontrolled infections, other autoimmune diseases, pregnancy or lactation. Clinical symptoms, serum thyroxine and TRAb, thyroid ultrasound, and orbital computed tomography formed the basis for the diagnoses. For the first round of RT-PCR on the TCR CDR3, the HTBI primer set was used together with the Qiagen OneStep RT-PCR kit. Most expanded thyroid clonotypes (frequency above 0.001) were also found in blood, which suggests that blood repertoires may mirror thyroid immune responses. A model built on a 13 V-J signature distinguished ophthalmopathy from stable hyperthyroidism, reaching roughly 88% sensitivity and approximately 81% specificity in cross-validation and 80%/75% in testing. In validation, the model predicted progression to ophthalmopathy a median of roughly 6.1 months before onset, with 70% to 71% sensitivity and 72.22% specificity. TCR V-J signatures able to tell the groups apart were searched for in a discovery cohort of approximately 95 patients, of whom under 45 had Graves' ophthalmopathy and more than 55 had stable Graves' hyperthyroidism. An independent validation cohort of around 19 hyperthyroidism patients and 15 or so patients who later progressed to ophthalmopathy tested prospective prediction of ophthalmopathy. The 90 to 100 discovery patients were randomly split 7:3 into training and test sets. Thyroid tissue and blood T-cell repertoires from more than five Graves' hyperthyroidism patients were also compared in the study. After sampling, hyperthyroidism patients received methimazole starting at 30 mg daily, and ophthalmopathy patients received high-dose intravenous methylprednisolone. A second multiplex PCR round built the libraries, followed by size selection and purification. Libraries were sequenced paired-end with 100 bp reads on an Illumina HiSeq2000. SOAPnuke was used to process the raw data, throwing out any read that contained adapters or uncalled bases, had a mean Phred below 15, or lacked an exact constant-primer or identifier match. COPE v1.2.5 was used to merge high-quality paired reads, and clonotypes were defined as unique nucleotide sequences. MiTCR v1.1 was used to align the clonotypes against IMGT TRBV, TRBD and TRBJ reference segments. The analysis included only V-J combinations with a frequency above 0.0001, which together covered 99% to 99.2% of the repertoires. The TCS score was defined as F50 (clonal expansion) divided by E x V (chaos), with BLOSUM62-based TCRdist calculated between CDR3 peptides within each V-J. Welch's t-statistics and random forest reduced fewer than 600 V-J features to 10 to 15, which were used in a naive Bayes classifier (R e1071). No statistical method was used to fix the sample size in advance, and group allocation was not hidden from the investigators. The paper describes TCR Vbeta CDR3 sequencing of around 130 peripheral blood samples, made up of some 40 ophthalmopathy patients, roughly 72 hyperthyroidism patients and around 17 progressor patients.

The origin of this receptor is a man under 40 with Graves disease. Donor details come from another sample of the same person, matched by shared clones. The chain employs TRBV3-1 and TRBJ2-3; too little of a D gene remains to name it. The sequencing here drew on peripheral blood mononuclear cells (PBMCs), taken at new diagnosis, from a patient treated with antithyroid drugs. The nucleotides are TGTGCCAGCAGCCAAGGTGTGGGAACGCAGTATTTT. The encoded protein is CASSQGVGTQYF.